These 14 T cell receptor beta chains originate from one sample sequenced in a study of response to subunit inactivated influenza vaccine. TCRdb re-analysed the RT-PCR reads in MiXCR, keeping a single row per CDR3 protein. This table has 400,000 to 650,000 distinct CDR3 sequences, roughly 7.6% appearing once. The sample here was PBMCs from blood, taken roughly 24 months after vaccination. The receptors originated from a man aged 50-75 years who received an inactivated influenza vaccine.

This clonotype was observed at least ten times. The chain employs TRBV11-1 and TRBJ2-3, with TRBD2 matching 8 bases. CDR3 length equals 15 residues. The germline CDR1 and CDR2 sequences are SGHAT and FQDESV (reference sequence). V lost 5 bases, J lost 6 bases, and 10 bases stayed unmatched. CDR3 bases: TGTGCCAGCAGCCCGCCGATCGGGAGGGCCGATACGCAGTATTTT. It yields the protein CASSPPIGRADTQYF.

At least ten counts were recorded for this clonotype. The chain links TRBV5-1 to TRBJ2-3, with D unresolved. Trimming pared 1 base from V and 4 bases from J, leaving 4 bases between. This CDR3 region has 12 residues. Germline V gives CDR1 SGHRS, CDR2 YFSETQ. The CDR3 coding sequence is TGCGCCAGCAGCTTGCCCGCAGATACGCAGTATTTT. Its protein product is CASSLPADTQYF.

This clonotype was counted between two and nine times. The J gene is TRBJ1-1, the V gene TRBV28; D is unclear. The CDR3 has 13 amino acids. Trimming took off 5 bases at V and 8 bases at J, with 15 bases between the two ends. Germline V gene lookup returns CDR1 MDHEN and CDR2 SYDVKM. Here the CDR3 reads CASSINGPREAFF. DNA of the CDR3: TGTGCCAGCAGTATAAACGGACCGAGGGAAGCTTTCTTT.

This clonotype has at least ten counts. The chain carries TRBV10-3 and TRBJ1-5; D not certain. This CDR3 is 13 amino acids long. Germline-derived CDR1 and CDR2 are ENHRY and SYGVKD. V lost 8 bases, J lost 7 bases, and 15 bases lay in between. The CDR3 reads CAIGREVGQPQHF. The CDR3, as DNA: TGTGCCATCGGGCGGGAAGTTGGACAGCCCCAGCATTTT.

There are a few counts of this clonotype. CDR3 nucleotide sequence: TGTGCCAGCAGCTTTATGTCGACAGCCGATGGCTACACCTTC. Protein product: CASSFMSTADGYTF. The chain links TRBV7-9 to TRBJ1-2; possibly TRBD1 for D (5 bases). The germline gives CDR1 SEHNR, CDR2 FQNEAQ (reference sequence). Between the trimmed V and J ends, which lost 3 bases and 6 bases, there was a span of 14 bases. The CDR3 covers 14 residues.

This clonotype was detected many times. V usage is TRBV5-5 and J usage is TRBJ2-5; the D is unclear. The CDR3 extends over 14 amino acids. The V end was cut by 1 base, the J end by 1 base, with 8 bases between. Germline V gives CDR1 SGHKS, CDR2 YYEKEE (reference sequence). DNA of the CDR3: TGTGCCAGCAGCTTGAGGTATCTCCAAGAGACCCAGTACTTC. Protein product: CASSLRYLQETQYF.

The sample holds a few counts of this clonotype. This chain connects TRBV3-1 to TRBJ2-7, with D perhaps matching TRBD1 (6 bases). Germline CDR1 and CDR2: LGHDT and YNNKEL (reference sequence). CDR3 length equals 15 residues. V was pared by 1 base and J by 4 bases, with 14 bases between. CDR3 in DNA: TGTGCCAGCAGCCAAGGAGTGGGGGACATATACGAGCAGTACTTC. This sequence encodes CASSQGVGDIYEQYF.

Ten or more counts support this clonotype. The rearrangement joins TRBV18 to TRBJ2-1, with TRBD1 as a possible D gene (8 bases). This CDR3 spans 15 amino acids. V was clipped by 4 bases and J by 4 bases, with 14 bases between them. Germline V gene sequence: CDR1 KGHSH, CDR2 LQKENI. CDR3 nucleotides: TGTGCCAGCTCACAGCGGGACAGGTCTTACAATGAGCAGTTCTTC. This sequence encodes CASSQRDRSYNEQFF.

This chain connects TRBV5-8 to TRBJ1-5; D not certain. The V end lost 0 bases, the J end lost 3 bases, and 7 bases lay between the germline ends. Germline assignment: CDR1 SGHTS and CDR2 YDEGEE. The CDR3 sequence is 14 residues long. The CDR3 nucleotides are TGTGCCAGCAGCTTGGTTTTTAACAATCAGCCCCAGCATTTT. This encodes CASSLVFNNQPQHF. The full variable domain, its missing parts supplied by reference TRBV5-8 and TRBJ1-5, is EAGVTQSPTHLIKTRGQQATLRCSPISGHTSVYWYQQALGLGLQFLLWYDEGEERNRGNFPPRFSGRQFPNYSSELNVNALELEDSALYLCASSLVFNNQPQHFGDGTRLSIL.

This chain uses TRBV5-5 with TRBJ1-5; D unresolved. Germline V gene data show CDR1 as SGHKS and CDR2 as YYEKEE (reference sequence). V was pared by 0 bases and J by 0 bases, with 10 bases between. The CDR3 sequence is 16 residues long. This chain's CDR3 is CASSLAFGYSNQPQHF. In nucleotides, the CDR3 is TGTGCCAGCAGCTTGGCCTTTGGGTATAGCAATCAGCCCCAGCATTTT.

This chain connects TRBV12-3 or TRBV12-4 to TRBJ1-1; tentatively, D is TRBD1 (6 bases). Trimming stripped 2 bases from V and 4 bases from J, with 11 bases between. CDR3 size: 14 residues. DNA of the CDR3: TGTGCCAGCAGTTTAACAGGGTTCCGCACTGAAGCTTTCTTT. Translating it yields CASSLTGFRTEAFF.

The rearrangement uses TRBV19 and TRBJ2-1; 13 bases are shared with TRBD2. CDR1 LNHDA and CDR2 SQIVND come from the germline V gene (reference sequence). CDR3 length equals 16 residues. V dropped 6 bases and J dropped 0; count of bases not matched to a gene: 2. The CDR3 DNA reads TGTGCCAGTAGAACTAGCGGGAGGGTCTCCTACAATGAGCAGTTCTTC. This encodes CASRTSGRVSYNEQFF.

This clonotype was found many times. V and J are TRBV20-1 and TRBJ2-7; 10 bases match TRBD1. Per the germline V gene, CDR1 is DFQATT and CDR2 is SNEGSKA (reference sequence). The CDR3 sequence is 14 residues long. Losses at the gene ends were 2 bases for V and 4 bases for J; bases not matched to a gene: 5. CDR3 in DNA: TGCAGTGCTAGACCGGGACAGGGGAATTACGAGCAGTACTTC. It specifies CSARPGQGNYEQYF.

At least ten counts were recorded for this clonotype. The chain couples TRBV28 to TRBJ1-5, with 8 bases identical to TRBD1. This CDR3 is built from 15 residues. Trimming removed 5 bases from V and 7 bases from J; junction bases left unmatched: 10. Per germline, CDR1 MDHEN and CDR2 SYDVKM. DNA for the CDR3: TGTGCCAGCAGTCCACCGACAGGGGTTGGACAGCCCCAGCATTTT. It yields the protein CASSPPTGVGQPQHF.